Below, 9 T cell receptor beta chains from the same sample are listed, as sequenced in a study of neurological immune-mediated disorders. Each CDR3 protein is one row after TCRdb ran MiXCR on the 5' RACE reads. In the table there are some 46,000 distinct CDR3 sequences, 4.5% of which are singletons. Sequences were obtained from PBMCs. The receptors originated from a woman in her sixties with multiple sclerosis.

This clonotype was counted between two and nine times. The J gene is TRBJ2-3, the V gene TRBV7-2; TRBD2 matches at 10 bases. V lost 3 bases to trimming and J lost 6 bases; unmatched junction nucleotides: 12. There are 17 residues in the CDR3. The V gene's germline CDR1 is SGHTA and CDR2 FQGNSA. CDR3 sequence: CASSFLSSGGSRDTQYF. The CDR3 bases are TGTGCCAGCAGCTTCCTCTCTAGCGGGGGTTCCCGCGATACGCAGTATTTT.

The chain is built from TRBV6-1 and TRBJ1-5; the D is unclear. The germline V and J ends were trimmed by 6 bases and 7 bases, with 13 bases remaining between them. Per germline, CDR1 MNHNS and CDR2 SASEGT. The CDR3 covers 13 residues. The CDR3 sequence: CASSREVRQPQHF. Written as DNA, the CDR3 is TGTGCCAGCAGCCGTGAGGTCCGGCAGCCCCAGCATTTT.

This clonotype has a count of ten or more. The CDR3 region has the DNA TGTGCCAGCAGCTTGGATTTCAGGTTATATGGCTACACCTTC. This gives the protein CASSLDFRLYGYTF. The chain joins TRBV5-5 to TRBJ1-2; no reliable D call. Per germline, CDR1 SGHKS and CDR2 YYEKEE (reference sequence). The CDR3 covers 14 residues. Trimming removed 0 bases at V and 5 bases at J, with 11 bases between.

This clonotype was detected many times. The chain links TRBV5-1 to TRBJ2-1; TRBD2 aligns across 8 bases. Germline CDR1 SGHRS, CDR2 YFSETQ. The length of the CDR3 is 17 residues. Trimming at V came to 1 base and at J to 5 bases, leaving 11 bases not matched to a gene. The CDR3 DNA reads TGCGCCAGCAGCTTGTCGGGGGGGGCCCAACTGAACAATGAGCAGTTCTTC. It is translated as CASSLSGGAQLNNEQFF.

This clonotype appeared many times. The chain couples TRBV24-1 to TRBJ2-3; D is unresolved. V lost 3 bases, J lost 7 bases, and 4 bases lay in between. CDR3 size: 11 residues. Germline CDR1 reads KGHDR; CDR2 reads SFDVKD. CDR3 bases: TGTGCCACCAGTGATAGGCATACGCAGTATTTT. The encoded protein is CATSDRHTQYF.

There are a few counts of this clonotype. The genes are TRBV5-6 and TRBJ1-2; no firm D call. V lost 7 bases to trimming and J lost 4 bases, with 8 bases between them. Germline CDR1 and CDR2: SGHDT and YYEEEE. The CDR3 has 11 residues. The CDR3 here is CASEDPYGYTF. In nucleotides, the CDR3 is TGTGCCAGCGAAGACCCCTATGGCTACACCTTC.

This clonotype was counted ten times or more. The chain joins TRBV29-1 to TRBJ1-4, with a weak D call TRBD1 (5 bases). The CDR3 has 11 amino acids. Between the trimmed V and J ends, which lost 7 bases and 7 bases, there was a span of 10 bases. The germline V gene encodes CDR1 SQVTM and CDR2 ANQGSEA. This chain's CDR3 is CSAGTVEKLFF. CDR3 sequence (DNA): TGCAGCGCCGGGACGGTTGAAAAACTGTTTTTT.

This clonotype was observed at least ten times. The CDR3 sequence is CASSLDGSGNTIYF. Here the CDR3 DNA reads TGCGCCAGCAGCTTGGATGGCTCTGGAAACACCATATATTTT. The chain uses TRBV5-1 and TRBJ1-3; D uncertain. With 0 bases removed from V and 0 bases from J, the gap between germline ends came to 4 bases. Germline assignment: CDR1 SGHRS and CDR2 YFSETQ. This CDR3 comprises 14 residues.

This clonotype has a count of ten or more. The V gene is TRBV7-2, the J gene TRBJ2-3; D is undetermined. The CDR3 runs 14 residues. Per germline, CDR1 SGHTA and CDR2 FQGNSA. Trimming removed 0 bases at V and 4 bases at J, with 8 bases between. The CDR3 loop reads CASSLAWQADTQYF. The CDR3 DNA is TGTGCCAGCAGCTTAGCTTGGCAGGCAGATACGCAGTATTTT.